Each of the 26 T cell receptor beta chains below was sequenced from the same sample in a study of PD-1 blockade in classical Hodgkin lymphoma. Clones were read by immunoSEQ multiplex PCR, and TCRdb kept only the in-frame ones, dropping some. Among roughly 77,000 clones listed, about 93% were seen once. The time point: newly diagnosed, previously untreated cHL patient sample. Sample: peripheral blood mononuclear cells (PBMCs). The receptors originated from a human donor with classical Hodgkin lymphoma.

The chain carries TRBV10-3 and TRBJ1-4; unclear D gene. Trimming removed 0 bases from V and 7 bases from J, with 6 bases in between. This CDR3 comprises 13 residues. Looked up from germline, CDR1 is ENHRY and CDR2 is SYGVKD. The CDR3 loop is CAISESPGEKLFF. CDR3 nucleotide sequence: TGTGCCATCAGTGAGTCTCCGGGTGAAAAACTGTTTTTT.

The CDR3 here is CASSSSGQPNTGEQFF. The CDR3, as DNA: TGTGCCAGCAGCTCATCCGGCCAGCCCAATACTGGTGAGCAGTTCTTC. This chain uses TRBV9 with TRBJ2-1, with D unresolved. Germline V gene lookup returns CDR1 SGDLS and CDR2 YYNGEE. V lost 4 bases and J 9 bases, leaving 23 bases between the germline ends. CDR3 size: 16 residues.

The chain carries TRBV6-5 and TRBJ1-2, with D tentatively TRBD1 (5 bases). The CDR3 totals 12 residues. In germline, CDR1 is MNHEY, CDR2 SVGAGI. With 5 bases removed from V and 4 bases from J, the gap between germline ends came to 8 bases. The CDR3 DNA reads TGTGCCAGCAGTAGGGACGGCTATGGCTACACCTTC. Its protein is CASSRDGYGYTF.

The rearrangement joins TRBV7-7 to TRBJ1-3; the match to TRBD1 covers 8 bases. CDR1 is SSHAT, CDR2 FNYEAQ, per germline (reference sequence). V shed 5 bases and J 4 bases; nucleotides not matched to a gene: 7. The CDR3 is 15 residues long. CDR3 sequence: CASSPYRGSGNTIYF. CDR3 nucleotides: TGTGCCAGCAGCCCCTACAGGGGGAGCGGAAACACCATATATTTT.

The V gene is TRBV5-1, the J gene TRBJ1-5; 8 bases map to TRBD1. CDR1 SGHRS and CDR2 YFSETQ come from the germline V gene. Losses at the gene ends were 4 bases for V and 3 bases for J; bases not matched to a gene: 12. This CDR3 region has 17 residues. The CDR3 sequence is CASSPDPWTGHNQPQHF. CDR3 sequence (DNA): TGCGCCAGCAGCCCCGACCCCTGGACAGGGCACAATCAGCCCCAGCATTTT.

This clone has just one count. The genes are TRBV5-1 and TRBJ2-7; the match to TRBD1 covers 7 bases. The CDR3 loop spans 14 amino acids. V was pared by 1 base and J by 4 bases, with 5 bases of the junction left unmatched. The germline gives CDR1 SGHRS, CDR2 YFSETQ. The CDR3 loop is CASSLRQGFYEQYF. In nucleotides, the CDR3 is TGCGCCAGCAGCTTGCGACAGGGTTTTTACGAGCAGTACTTC.

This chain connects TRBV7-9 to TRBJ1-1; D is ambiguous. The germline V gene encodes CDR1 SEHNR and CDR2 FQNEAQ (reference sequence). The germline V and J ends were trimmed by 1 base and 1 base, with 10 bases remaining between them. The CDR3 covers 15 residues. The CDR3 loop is CASSLVGYGNTEAFF. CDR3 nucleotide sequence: TGTGCCAGCAGCTTAGTTGGGTACGGGAACACTGAAGCTTTCTTT.

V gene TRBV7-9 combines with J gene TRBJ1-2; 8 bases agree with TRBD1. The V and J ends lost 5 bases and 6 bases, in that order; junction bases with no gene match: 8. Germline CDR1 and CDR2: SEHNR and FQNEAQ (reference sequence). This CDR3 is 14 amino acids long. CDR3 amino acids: CASSLGQENHGYTF. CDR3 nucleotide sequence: TGTGCCAGCAGCCTGGGACAGGAGAACCATGGCTACACCTTC.

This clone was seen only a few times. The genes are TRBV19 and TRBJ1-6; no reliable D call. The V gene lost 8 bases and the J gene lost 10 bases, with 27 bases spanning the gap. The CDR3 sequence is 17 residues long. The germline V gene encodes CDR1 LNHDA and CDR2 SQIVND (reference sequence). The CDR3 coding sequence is TGTGCCAGTCAGGCGATATATCGGACGGATGGGAGGTCACCCCTCCACTTT. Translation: CASQAIYRTDGRSPLHF.

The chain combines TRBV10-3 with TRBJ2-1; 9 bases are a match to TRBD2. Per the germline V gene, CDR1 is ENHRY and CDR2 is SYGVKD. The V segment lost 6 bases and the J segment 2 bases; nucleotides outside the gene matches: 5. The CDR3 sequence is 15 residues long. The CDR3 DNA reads TGTGCCATCAGCGCCGGGACTAGCCCCTACAATGAGCAGTTCTTC. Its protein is CAISAGTSPYNEQFF.

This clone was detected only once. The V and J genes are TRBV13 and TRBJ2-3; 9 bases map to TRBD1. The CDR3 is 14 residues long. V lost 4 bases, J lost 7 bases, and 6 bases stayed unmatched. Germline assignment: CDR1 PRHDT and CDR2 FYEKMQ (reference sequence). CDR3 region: CASSSRDRVNTQYF. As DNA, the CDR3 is TGTGCCAGCAGCTCCCGGGACAGGGTGAATACGCAGTATTTT.

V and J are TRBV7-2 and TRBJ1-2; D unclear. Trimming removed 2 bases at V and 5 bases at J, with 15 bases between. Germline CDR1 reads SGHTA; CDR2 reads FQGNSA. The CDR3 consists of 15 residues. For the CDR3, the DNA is TGTGCCAGCAGCTTAACCAACGGAGCGAGATATGGCTACACCTTC. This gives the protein CASSLTNGARYGYTF.

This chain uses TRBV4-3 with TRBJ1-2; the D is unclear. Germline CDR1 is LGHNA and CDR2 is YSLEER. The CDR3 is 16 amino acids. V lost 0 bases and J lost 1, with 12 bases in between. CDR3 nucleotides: TGCGCCAGCAGCCAAGATCAGCCGGGTGTTAACTATGGCTACACCTTC. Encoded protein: CASSQDQPGVNYGYTF.

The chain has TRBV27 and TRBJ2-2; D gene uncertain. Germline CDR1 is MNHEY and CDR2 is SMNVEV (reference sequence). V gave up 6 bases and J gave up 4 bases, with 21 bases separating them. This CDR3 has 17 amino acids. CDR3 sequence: CASRPRPPSRRTGELFF. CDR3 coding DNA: TGTGCCAGCAGACCCCGCCCCCCTAGTAGACGCACCGGGGAGCTGTTTTTT.

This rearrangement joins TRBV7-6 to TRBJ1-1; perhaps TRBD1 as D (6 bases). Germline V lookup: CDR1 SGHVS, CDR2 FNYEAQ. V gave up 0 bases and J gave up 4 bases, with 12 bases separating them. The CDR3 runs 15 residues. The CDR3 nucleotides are TGTGCCAGCAGCTTAGCGGGTTTAGGGGGCACTGAAGCTTTCTTT. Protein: CASSLAGLGGTEAFF.

The CDR3 protein is CASSLGTSGSYEQYF. DNA for the CDR3: TGTGCCAGCAGCTTAGGTACTAGCGGGTCCTACGAGCAGTACTTC. The gene calls are TRBV7-2 and TRBJ2-7, with 9 bases lining up with TRBD2. This CDR3 spans 15 amino acids. Germline V CDR1 and CDR2: SGHTA, FQGNSA. V shed 1 base and J 1 base; nucleotides not matched to a gene: 2.

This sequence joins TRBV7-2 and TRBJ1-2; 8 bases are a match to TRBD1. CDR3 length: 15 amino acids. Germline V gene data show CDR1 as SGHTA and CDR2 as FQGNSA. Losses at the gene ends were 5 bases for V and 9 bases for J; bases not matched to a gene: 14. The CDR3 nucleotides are TGTGCCAGCAGCCAGGACCAGGGGGCGCGGAGGCGCTACACCTTC. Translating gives CASSQDQGARRRYTF.

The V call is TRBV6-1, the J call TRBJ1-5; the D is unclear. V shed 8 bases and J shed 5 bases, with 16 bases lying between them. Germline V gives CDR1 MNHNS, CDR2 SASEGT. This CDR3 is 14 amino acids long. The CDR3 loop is CASHKGGFDQPQHF. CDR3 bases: TGTGCCAGCCATAAGGGCGGTTTCGATCAGCCCCAGCATTTT.

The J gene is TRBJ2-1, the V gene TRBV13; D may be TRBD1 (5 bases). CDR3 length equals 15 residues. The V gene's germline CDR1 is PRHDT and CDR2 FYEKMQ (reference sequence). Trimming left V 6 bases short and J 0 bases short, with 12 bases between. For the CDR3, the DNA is TGTGCCAGCAGACCCCCTAGGGGCTCCTACAATGAGCAGTTCTTC. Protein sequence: CASRPPRGSYNEQFF.

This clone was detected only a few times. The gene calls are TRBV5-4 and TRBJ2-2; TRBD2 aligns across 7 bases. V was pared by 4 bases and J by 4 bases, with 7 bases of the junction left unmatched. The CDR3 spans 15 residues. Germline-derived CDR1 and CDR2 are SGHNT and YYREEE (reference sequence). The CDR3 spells CASSPGGEGTGELFF. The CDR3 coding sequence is TGTGCCAGCAGCCCGGGTGGGGAGGGCACCGGGGAGCTGTTTTTT. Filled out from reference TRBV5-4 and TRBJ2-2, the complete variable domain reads ETGVTQSPTHLIKTRGQQVTLRCSSQSGHNTVSWYQQALGQGPQFIFQYYREEENGRGNFPPRFSGLQFPNYSSELNVNALELDDSALYLCASSPGGEGTGELFFGEGSRLTVL.

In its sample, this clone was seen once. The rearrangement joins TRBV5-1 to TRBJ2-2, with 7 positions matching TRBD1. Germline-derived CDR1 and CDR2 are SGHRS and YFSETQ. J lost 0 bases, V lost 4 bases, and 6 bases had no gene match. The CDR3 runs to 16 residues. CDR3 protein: CASSEAGTANTGELFF. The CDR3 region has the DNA TGCGCCAGCAGCGAGGCCGGGACAGCGAACACCGGGGAGCTGTTTTTT.

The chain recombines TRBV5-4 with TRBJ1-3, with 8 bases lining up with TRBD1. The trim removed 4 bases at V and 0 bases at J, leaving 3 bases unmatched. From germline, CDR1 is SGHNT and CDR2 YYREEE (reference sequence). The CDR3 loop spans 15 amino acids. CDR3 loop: CASSRDRNSGNTIYF. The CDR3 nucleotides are TGTGCCAGCAGCAGGGACAGGAACTCTGGAAACACCATATATTTT.

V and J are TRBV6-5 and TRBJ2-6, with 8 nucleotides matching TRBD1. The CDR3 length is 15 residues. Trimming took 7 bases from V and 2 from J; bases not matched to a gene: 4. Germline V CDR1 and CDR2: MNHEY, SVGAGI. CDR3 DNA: TGTGCCAGCAACCCGGACAGGGCTGGGGCCAACGTCCTGACTTTC. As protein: CASNPDRAGANVLTF.

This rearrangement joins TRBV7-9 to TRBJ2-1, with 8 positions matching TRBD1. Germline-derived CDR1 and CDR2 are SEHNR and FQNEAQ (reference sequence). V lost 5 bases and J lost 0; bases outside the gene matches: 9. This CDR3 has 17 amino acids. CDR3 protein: CASSPPTGAASYNEQFF. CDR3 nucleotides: TGTGCCAGCAGCCCACCGACAGGGGCAGCCTCCTACAATGAGCAGTTCTTC.

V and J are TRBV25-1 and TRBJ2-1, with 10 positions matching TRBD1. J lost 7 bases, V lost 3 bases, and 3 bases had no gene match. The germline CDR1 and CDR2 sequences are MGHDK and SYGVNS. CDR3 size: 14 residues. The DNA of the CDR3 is TGTGCCAGCAGTGATCGGACAGGGGGGAATGAGCAGTTCTTC. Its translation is CASSDRTGGNEQFF.

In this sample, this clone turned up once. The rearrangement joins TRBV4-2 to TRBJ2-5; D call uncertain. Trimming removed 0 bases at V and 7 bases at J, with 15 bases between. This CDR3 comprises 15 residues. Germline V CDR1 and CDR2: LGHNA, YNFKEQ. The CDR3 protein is CASSQEFGSPGTQYF. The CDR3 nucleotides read TGTGCCAGCAGCCAAGAGTTTGGCTCCCCGGGGACCCAGTACTTC.